A selection of T cell receptor beta chains follows, all from one sample in a study of T cell responses to AZD1222 COVID-19 vaccine. Sequenced by immunoSEQ multiplex PCR; TCRdb stores in-frame clones only, minus some. The sample records 130,000 to 150,000 clones, 80% to 95% being singletons. The sample in question was peripheral blood, obtained on day 0 of AZD1222 vaccination. These TCRs come from an adult in good health. Each CDR3 is given with its conserved first and last residue.

j_gene,v_gene,CDR3aa
TRBJ2-1,TRBV24-1,CATSDHTSGQFF
TRBJ2-1,TRBV7-9,CASSLAGGYNEQFF
TRBJ2-7,TRBV3-1/TRBV3-2,CASSLLGFEEYF
TRBJ1-2,TRBV19,CASSPRPTPPSGYTF
TRBJ1-6,TRBV2,CASSEGTAIYNSPLHF
TRBJ2-1,TRBV20-1,CSASRSGEAINEQFF
TRBJ1-5,TRBV7-2,CASSLGAPWINQPQHF
TRBJ1-1,TRBV5-1,CASSLAEGQGAFF
TRBJ2-3,TRBV30,CAWSVLGRPGTDTQYF
TRBJ1-2,TRBV9,CASSAQTGGGGYTF
TRBJ2-3,TRBV11-2,CASSLDHERAGGDTQYF
TRBJ2-1,TRBV9,CASSALGGRQGEQFF
TRBJ1-2,TRBV2,CASTNIRGYTF
TRBJ2-7,TRBV9,CASSPHLLPYEQYF
TRBJ2-1,TRBV11-3,CASSLIAGGTYNEQFF
TRBJ2-7,TRBV11-2,CASSLGQSYEQYF
TRBJ2-5,TRBV2,CAITVGGEETQYF
TRBJ2-7,TRBV11-1,CASRPQGAGTYEQYF
TRBJ1-5,TRBV5-1,CASSYDDRKQPQHF
TRBJ1-2,TRBV9,CASSPRGVWSYTF
TRBJ2-1,TRBV27,CASSLWQNYNEQFF
TRBJ2-7,TRBV15,CATSSGGRAFYEQYF
TRBJ2-2,TRBV11-2,CASSLVSGTNTGELFF
TRBJ1-2,TRBV19,CASIPKGGQGDYGYTF
TRBJ1-2,TRBV7-2,CASSLVVQGKGYTF
TRBJ1-4,TRBV10-2,CASSESSWGAYEKLFF
TRBJ2-2,TRBV27,CASSPFPRGVWVNTGELFF
TRBJ1-1,TRBV2,CASSLSTGEAEAFF
TRBJ1-1,TRBV3-1/TRBV3-2,CASSQSPQATEAFF
TRBJ1-4,TRBV21-1,CASSKDVLSGEKLFF
TRBJ2-7,TRBV28,CASSLPQTGRGYEQYF
TRBJ2-7,TRBV27,CASSMGDMAGGVKRQYF
TRBJ1-5,TRBV10-3,CAISDGNQPQHF
TRBJ2-5,TRBV24-1,CATSDGREQETQYF
TRBJ2-1,TRBV6-5,CASVTGQPTEQFF
TRBJ2-3,TRBV6-5,CASSPRTITDTQYF
TRBJ2-3,TRBV10-3,CAIRQGADADTQYF
TRBJ2-1,TRBV4-1,CASSHRVASGYNEQFF
TRBJ1-2,TRBV7-9,CASSPRQGTDGYTF
TRBJ1-5,TRBV20-1,CSAKGGQPQHF